This T cell receptor beta chain was identified during a study of blood T cell repertoires in COVID-19. Study-level information: Samples came from the United States, Italy and Spain, spanning acute and convalescent COVID-19. PBMCs, B-cell-depleted T cells, or T cells were the source of the cDNA or gDNA that made up the material.

Per the original data handling: For nucleated cells, counts were estimated from reference gene primer amplification. Clones were sequenced by immunoSEQ multiplex PCR, and TCRdb holds only the in-frame ones, with some missing. Clone size and V and J calls were adopted from that table, with D and trimming inferred from the DNA. Altogether 250,000 to 350,000 clones are present, about 85% being singletons, with the ten largest covering 0.87%. The V and J ends lost 5 bases and 9 bases respectively, with 11 bases between them. There are 12 residues in the CDR3. CDR1 is SGHAT, CDR2 FQNNGV, per germline. The chain recombines TRBV11-2 with TRBJ2-4, with D maybe TRBD2 (6 bases). The sequence came from a human donor with COVID-19, enrolled during active disease. The donor label of this sample is uncertain. Sequencing was done on a sample of peripheral blood. CDR3 sequence: CASSPEGSIQYF. In DNA form, the CDR3 reads TGTGCCAGCAGCCCGGAGGGAAGCATTCAGTACTTC.